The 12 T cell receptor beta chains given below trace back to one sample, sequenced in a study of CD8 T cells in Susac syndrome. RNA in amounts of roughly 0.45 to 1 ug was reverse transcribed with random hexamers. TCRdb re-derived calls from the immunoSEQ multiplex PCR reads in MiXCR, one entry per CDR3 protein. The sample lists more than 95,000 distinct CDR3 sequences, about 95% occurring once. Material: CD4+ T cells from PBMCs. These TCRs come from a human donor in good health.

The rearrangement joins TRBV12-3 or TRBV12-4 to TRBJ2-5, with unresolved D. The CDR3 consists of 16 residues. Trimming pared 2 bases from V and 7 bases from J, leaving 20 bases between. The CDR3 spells CASSLNPELRGGTQYF. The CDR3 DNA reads TGTGCCAGCAGTTTAAATCCGGAACTACGAGGTGGGACCCAGTACTTC.

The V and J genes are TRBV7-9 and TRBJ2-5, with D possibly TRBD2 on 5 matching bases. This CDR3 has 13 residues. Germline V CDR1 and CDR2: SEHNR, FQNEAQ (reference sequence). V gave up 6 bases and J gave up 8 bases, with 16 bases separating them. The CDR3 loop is CASRRSGIDTQYF. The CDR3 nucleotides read TGTGCCAGCAGGCGATCGGGGATAGATACCCAGTACTTC.

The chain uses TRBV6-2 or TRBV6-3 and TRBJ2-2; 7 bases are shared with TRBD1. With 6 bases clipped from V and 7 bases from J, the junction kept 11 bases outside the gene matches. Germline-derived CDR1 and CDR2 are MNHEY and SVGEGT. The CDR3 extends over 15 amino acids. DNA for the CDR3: TGTGCCAGCAGGGCGACAGGGAATCATGGCGGGGAGCTGTTTTTT. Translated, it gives CASRATGNHGGELFF.

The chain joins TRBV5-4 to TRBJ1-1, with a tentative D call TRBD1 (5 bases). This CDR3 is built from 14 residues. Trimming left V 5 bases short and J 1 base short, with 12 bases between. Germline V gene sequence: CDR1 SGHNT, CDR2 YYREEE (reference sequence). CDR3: CASSNGTRNTEAFF. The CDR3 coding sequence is TGTGCCAGCAGTAACGGGACGCGGAACACTGAAGCTTTCTTT.

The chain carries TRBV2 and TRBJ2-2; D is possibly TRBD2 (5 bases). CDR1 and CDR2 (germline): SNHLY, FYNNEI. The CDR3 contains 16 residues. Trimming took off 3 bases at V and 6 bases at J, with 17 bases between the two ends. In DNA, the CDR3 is TGTGCCAGCAGTGAGGGAGAATTCGAATCTCCCGGGGAGCTGTTTTTT. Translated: CASSEGEFESPGELFF.

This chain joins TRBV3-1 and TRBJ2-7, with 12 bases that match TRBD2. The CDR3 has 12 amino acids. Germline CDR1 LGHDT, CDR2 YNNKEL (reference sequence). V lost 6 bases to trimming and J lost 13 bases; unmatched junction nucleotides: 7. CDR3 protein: CASRRTSGAQYF. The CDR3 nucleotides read TGTGCCAGCAGGCGGACTAGCGGGGCGCAATACTTC.

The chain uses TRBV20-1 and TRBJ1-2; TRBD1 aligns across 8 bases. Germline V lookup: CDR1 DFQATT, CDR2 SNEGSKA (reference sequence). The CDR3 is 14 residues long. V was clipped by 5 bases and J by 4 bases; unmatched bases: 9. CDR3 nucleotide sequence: TGCAGTGCTCGCCGGACAGGGATTGCCTATGGCTACACCTTC. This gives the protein CSARRTGIAYGYTF.

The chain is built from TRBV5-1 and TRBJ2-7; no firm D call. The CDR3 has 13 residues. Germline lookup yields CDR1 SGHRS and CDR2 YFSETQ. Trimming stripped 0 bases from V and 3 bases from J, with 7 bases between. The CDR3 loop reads CASSLGTFYEQYF. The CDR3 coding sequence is TGCGCCAGCAGCTTGGGGACCTTCTACGAGCAGTACTTC.

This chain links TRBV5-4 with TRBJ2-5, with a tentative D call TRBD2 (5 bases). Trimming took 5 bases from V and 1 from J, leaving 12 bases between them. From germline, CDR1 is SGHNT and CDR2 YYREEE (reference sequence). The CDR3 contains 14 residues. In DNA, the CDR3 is TGTGCCAGCAGTACGGAGGCGCTCCAAGAGACCCAGTACTTC. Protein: CASSTEALQETQYF.

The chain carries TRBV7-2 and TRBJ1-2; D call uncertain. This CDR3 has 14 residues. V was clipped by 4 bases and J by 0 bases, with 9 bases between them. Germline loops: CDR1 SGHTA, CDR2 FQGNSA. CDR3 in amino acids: CASSSTGTNYGYTF. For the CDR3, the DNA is TGTGCCAGCAGCTCGACGGGAACTAACTATGGCTACACCTTC.

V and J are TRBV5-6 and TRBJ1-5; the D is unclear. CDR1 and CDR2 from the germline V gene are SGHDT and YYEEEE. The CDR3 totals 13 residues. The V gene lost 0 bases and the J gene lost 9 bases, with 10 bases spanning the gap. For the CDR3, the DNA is TGTGCCAGCAGCTTGGGACGGAGAGGGCCCCAGCATTTT. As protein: CASSLGRRGPQHF.

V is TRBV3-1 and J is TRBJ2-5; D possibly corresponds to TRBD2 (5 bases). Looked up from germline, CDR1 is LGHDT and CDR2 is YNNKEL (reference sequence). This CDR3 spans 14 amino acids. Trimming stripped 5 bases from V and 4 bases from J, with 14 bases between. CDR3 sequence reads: CASSSNGGRETQYF. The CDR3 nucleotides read TGTGCCAGCAGCTCCAACGGTGGGAGAGAGACCCAGTACTTC.